These 5 T cell receptor beta chains share one sample of origin, sequenced in a study of Graves' ophthalmopathy and Graves' hyperthyroidism (dated by TCRdb to 2016 to 2018). Sequencer: Illumina HiSeq 2000. For repertoire sequencing, TCR beta CDR3 regions were amplified from RNA transcripts. HTBI primers and the Qiagen OneStep RT-PCR kit were used in a first-round RT-PCR, which was followed by a second-round multiplex PCR, size selection and purification. TCRdb redid the processing of the public reads, applying fastp at Q25 and MiXCR, and retained in-frame beta chains. Every distinct CDR3 protein forms one entry, paired with its most common genes and DNA. The sample table shows fewer than 250,000 distinct CDR3 sequences, and approximately 29% are seen once. The ten largest account for around 10% of the sample. The specimen sequenced was peripheral blood. Source of these receptors: a man aged 50 to 59 with Graves' ophthalmopathy. Donor details come from another sample of the same person, matched by shared clones.

This clonotype came up once. The chain is built from TRBV12-3 or TRBV12-4 and TRBJ2-5, with 10 bases aligning to TRBD1. J was trimmed by 2 bases and V by 1 base; bases with no gene match: 1. The CDR3 runs to 15 residues. The CDR3 spells CASSLEDRGQETQYF. CDR3 nucleotide sequence: TGTGCCAGCAGTTTAGAGGACAGGGGGCAAGAGACCCAGTACTTC.

The chain uses TRBV7-3 and TRBJ2-5, with 14 bases aligning to TRBD2. CDR3 length: 20 amino acids. The germline gives CDR1 SGHTA, CDR2 FQGTGA. V trimming: 3 bases; J trimming: 0 bases; junction bases outside the gene matches: 12. CDR3 sequence reads: CASSFTTPGLAGGHQETQYF. Written as DNA, the CDR3 is TGTGCCAGCAGCTTCACCACCCCCGGACTAGCGGGAGGACACCAAGAGACCCAGTACTTC.

The rearrangement uses TRBV6-5 and TRBJ2-5; 8 bases match TRBD1. Germline V CDR1 and CDR2: MNHEY, SVGAGI. The V and J ends lost 2 bases and 6 bases, in that order; junction bases with no gene match: 8. The CDR3 runs to 15 residues. CDR3 nucleotides: TGTGCCAGCAGTTACGAGACAGGGGAGGTAAAGACCCAGTACTTC. It is translated as CASSYETGEVKTQYF.

This clonotype was detected ten times or more. The chain combines TRBV6-4 with TRBJ2-2; 13 bases align to TRBD2. Trimming cost V 5 bases and J 0 bases; bases outside gene matches: 3. Germline CDR1 reads MRHNA; CDR2 reads SNTAGT. This CDR3 has 17 residues. Here the CDR3 reads CASSRGLAGSNTGELFF. CDR3 nucleotides: TGTGCCAGCAGTCGGGGACTAGCGGGATCGAACACCGGGGAGCTGTTTTTT.

This clonotype was counted between two and nine times. The genes are TRBV28 and TRBJ1-1; the match to TRBD1 covers 10 bases. The CDR3 has 13 amino acids. The V gene's germline CDR1 is MDHEN and CDR2 SYDVKM. The V gene end was trimmed by 7 bases and the J gene end by 5 bases; junction bases not matched to a gene: 4. CDR3 sequence reads: CASKGQGYTEAFF. The CDR3 DNA follows: TGTGCCAGCAAGGGACAGGGGTATACTGAAGCTTTCTTT.